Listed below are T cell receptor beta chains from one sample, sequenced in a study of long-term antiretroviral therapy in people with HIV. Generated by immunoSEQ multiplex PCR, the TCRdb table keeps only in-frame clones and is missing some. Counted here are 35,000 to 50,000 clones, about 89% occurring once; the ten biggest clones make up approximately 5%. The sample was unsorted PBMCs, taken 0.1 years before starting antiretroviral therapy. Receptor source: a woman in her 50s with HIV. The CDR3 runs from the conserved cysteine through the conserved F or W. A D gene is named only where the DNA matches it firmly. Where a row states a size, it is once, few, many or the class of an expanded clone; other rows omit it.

CDR3: CASSLIQNTEAFF
DNA: TGCGCCAGCAGCTTGATCCAGAACACTGAAGCTTTCTTT
J: TRBJ1-1
D: -
size: -
V: TRBV5-1
length: 13

CDR3: CASSSSGTGGTGELFF
DNA: TGTGCCAGCAGCTCCTCCGGGACAGGAGGCACCGGGGAGCTGTTTTTT
J: TRBJ2-2
D: TRBD1
size: -
V: TRBV7-9
length: 16

CDR3: CSVQTSGVGETQYF
DNA: TGCAGCGTCCAAACTAGCGGGGTTGGGGAGACCCAGTACTTC
J: TRBJ2-5
D: TRBD2
size: once
V: TRBV29-1
length: 14

CDR3: CASRGIWNTEAFF
DNA: TGTGCCAGCAGGGGGATCTGGAACACTGAAGCTTTCTTT
J: TRBJ1-1
D: -
size: -
V: TRBV6-1
length: 13

CDR3: CASSSKERVDQPQHF
DNA: TGTGCCAGCAGCAGTAAGGAGCGGGTCGATCAGCCCCAGCATTTT
J: TRBJ1-5
D: -
size: -
V: TRBV5-4
length: 15

CDR3: CAIIRSPGDTEAFF
DNA: TGTGCCATCATTAGAAGTCCCGGAGACACTGAAGCTTTCTTT
J: TRBJ1-1
D: -
size: -
V: TRBV10-3
length: 14

CDR3: CASTQGQTVNEKLFF
DNA: TGTGCCAGTACCCAAGGGCAGACAGTTAATGAAAAACTGTTTTTT
J: TRBJ1-4
D: -
size: once
V: TRBV19
length: 15

CDR3: CASSPGQAKGSSYEQYF
DNA: TGTGCCAGCAGCCCGGGACAGGCCAAAGGCAGCTCCTACGAGCAGTACTTC
J: TRBJ2-7
D: TRBD1
size: -
V: TRBV14
length: 17

CDR3: CASSLGGFNSPLHF
DNA: TGTGCCAGCAGCTTAGGAGGGTTTAATTCACCCCTCCACTTT
J: TRBJ1-6
D: -
size: -
V: TRBV7-9
length: 14

CDR3: CASSLVMGQIHEQYF
DNA: TGTGCCAGCAGCTTAGTCATGGGACAGATACATGAGCAGTACTTC
J: TRBJ2-7
D: TRBD1
size: -
V: TRBV7-9
length: 15

CDR3: CSVADFSVSGTANEKLFF
DNA: TGCAGCGTTGCCGATTTTTCCGTGTCCGGGACAGCAAATGAAAAACTGTTTTTT
J: TRBJ1-4
D: TRBD1
size: few
V: TRBV29-1
length: 18

CDR3: CASSKLRDSNEKLFF
DNA: TGTGCCAGTAGTAAACTCAGGGACTCTAATGAAAAACTGTTTTTT
J: TRBJ1-4
D: -
size: -
V: TRBV19
length: 15

CDR3: CASSLTNSPLHF
DNA: TGTGCCAGCAGCCTTACAAATTCACCCCTCCACTTT
J: TRBJ1-6
D: -
size: few
V: TRBV27
length: 12

CDR3: CASSSPRKYVQFF
DNA: TGTGCCAGCAGCTCCCCCCGGAAGTACGTCCAGTTCTTC
J: TRBJ2-1
D: -
size: once
V: TRBV7-9
length: 13

CDR3: CASSATSFPDTQYF
DNA: TGTGCCAGCAGTGCGACTAGTTTTCCAGATACGCAGTATTTT
J: TRBJ2-3
D: -
size: -
V: TRBV6-4
length: 14

CDR3: CASSVGDRVYEQYF
DNA: TGTGCCAGCAGCGTGGGGGACAGAGTCTACGAGCAGTACTTC
J: TRBJ2-7
D: TRBD1
size: once
V: TRBV13
length: 14

CDR3: CASSFEKSTDTQYF
DNA: TGTGCCAGCAGCTTCGAGAAAAGCACAGATACGCAGTATTTT
J: TRBJ2-3
D: -
size: -
V: TRBV5-6
length: 14

CDR3: CASRTGTGPYEQYF
DNA: TGTGCCAGCAGAACCGGGACAGGGCCCTACGAGCAGTACTTC
J: TRBJ2-7
D: TRBD1
size: once
V: TRBV6-5
length: 14

CDR3: CASSLARSYNEQFF
DNA: TGTGCCAGCAGCTTGGCCCGCTCCTACAATGAGCAGTTCTTC
J: TRBJ2-1
D: -
size: -
V: TRBV7-9
length: 14

CDR3: CASTQGRANYGYTF
DNA: TGTGCCAGCACCCAGGGCCGGGCTAACTATGGCTACACCTTC
J: TRBJ1-2
D: -
size: -
V: TRBV2
length: 14

CDR3: CASSLAGGPGGRQETQYF
DNA: TGCGCCAGCAGCTTGGCCGGCGGGCCAGGGGGGCGACAAGAGACCCAGTACTTC
J: TRBJ2-5
D: -
size: -
V: TRBV5-1
length: 18

CDR3: CASSLEGRGDIQYF
DNA: TGCGCCAGCAGCTTGGAGGGCCGGGGAGACATTCAGTACTTC
J: TRBJ2-4
D: -
size: -
V: TRBV5-1
length: 14

CDR3: CASSLGGQGAKYEQYF
DNA: TGTGCCAGCAGCTTGGGGGGACAGGGGGCAAAGTACGAGCAGTACTTC
J: TRBJ2-7
D: TRBD1
size: -
V: TRBV5-4
length: 16

CDR3: CASSFIAGAHNEQFF
DNA: TGTGCCAGCAGCTTTATAGCGGGGGCCCACAATGAGCAGTTCTTC
J: TRBJ2-1
D: TRBD2
size: -
V: TRBV7-3
length: 15

CDR3: CASSVGTGTAYTDTQYF
DNA: TGTGCCAGCAGCGTAGGCACCGGGACAGCCTACACAGATACGCAGTATTTT
J: TRBJ2-3
D: TRBD1
size: -
V: TRBV7-8
length: 17

CDR3: CAWSFLRGVGNSEAFF
DNA: TGTGCCTGGAGTTTCCTCCGGGGCGTGGGGAATTCTGAAGCTTTCTTT
J: TRBJ1-1
D: -
size: -
V: TRBV30
length: 16

CDR3: CASSPKGQAEYF
DNA: TGTGCCAGCAGCCCTAAGGGACAGGCGGAGTACTTC
J: TRBJ2-5
D: TRBD1
size: -
V: TRBV6-1
length: 12

CDR3: CASSKRAPAGNTIYF
DNA: TGTGCCAGCAGCAAACGGGCCCCGGCTGGAAACACCATATATTTT
J: TRBJ1-3
D: -
size: -
V: TRBV13
length: 15

CDR3: CAWSVYGDQPQHF
DNA: TGTGCCTGGAGTGTATATGGGGATCAGCCCCAGCATTTT
J: TRBJ1-5
D: -
size: -
V: TRBV30
length: 13

CDR3: CASSHRTGEQYF
DNA: TGTGCCAGCAGTCATAGGACAGGGGAGCAGTACTTC
J: TRBJ2-7
D: TRBD1
size: -
V: TRBV5-6
length: 12

CDR3: CASSQDPSGDYEQYF
DNA: TGTGCCAGCAGCCAAGATCCTAGCGGGGACTACGAGCAGTACTTC
J: TRBJ2-7
D: TRBD2
size: -
V: TRBV4-2
length: 15

CDR3: CASSPREGKNSPLHF
DNA: TGTGCCAGCTCACCACGTGAAGGGAAGAATTCACCCCTCCACTTT
J: TRBJ1-6
D: -
size: -
V: TRBV18
length: 15

CDR3: CASSAPGLVVDTGELFF
DNA: TGTGCCAGCAGCGCACCGGGACTAGTGGTCGACACCGGGGAGCTGTTTTTT
J: TRBJ2-2
D: TRBD2
size: -
V: TRBV7-2
length: 17

CDR3: CASSLPSLYGYTF
DNA: TGCGCCAGCAGCCTTCCGAGCCTCTATGGCTACACCTTC
J: TRBJ1-2
D: -
size: -
V: TRBV5-1
length: 13

CDR3: CATSRDGSDTQYF
DNA: TGTGCCACCAGCAGAGACGGATCAGATACGCAGTATTTT
J: TRBJ2-3
D: -
size: -
V: TRBV15
length: 13

CDR3: CASNVAGGTDTQYF
DNA: TGTGCCAGCAATGTTGCGGGGGGCACAGATACGCAGTATTTT
J: TRBJ2-3
D: TRBD2
size: -
V: TRBV6-1
length: 14

CDR3: CASSFGGDTEAFF
DNA: TGTGCCAGCAGCTTCGGAGGGGACACTGAAGCTTTCTTT
J: TRBJ1-1
D: -
size: -
V: TRBV7-2
length: 13

CDR3: CASSPAGVGAYNEQFF
DNA: TGTGCCAGCAGCCCGGCCGGAGTCGGCGCCTACAATGAGCAGTTCTTC
J: TRBJ2-1
D: -
size: -
V: TRBV11-2
length: 16

CDR3: CASSIGVRVNSPLHF
DNA: TGTGCCAGTAGTATTGGGGTGAGGGTTAATTCACCCCTCCACTTT
J: TRBJ1-6
D: -
size: -
V: TRBV19
length: 15

CDR3: CASSATGTGGNEQFF
DNA: TGTGCCAGCAGTGCAACCGGGACAGGAGGGAATGAGCAGTTCTTC
J: TRBJ2-1
D: TRBD1
size: -
V: TRBV6-4
length: 15

CDR3: CASSRAMTGGETEAFF
DNA: TGCGCCAGCAGCCGCGCGATGACAGGGGGCGAAACTGAAGCTTTCTTT
J: TRBJ1-1
D: TRBD1
size: -
V: TRBV5-1
length: 16

CDR3: CASSLDAGKKQYF
DNA: TGTGCCAGCAGCTTAGACGCAGGGAAGAAGCAGTACTTC
J: TRBJ2-7
D: -
size: once
V: TRBV7-2
length: 13

CDR3: CASSFGTGNYGYTF
DNA: TGTGCCAGCAGCTTCGGCACAGGGAACTATGGCTACACCTTC
J: TRBJ1-2
D: -
size: -
V: TRBV5-4
length: 14

CDR3: CASSSGLAFDNEQFF
DNA: TGTGCCAGCAGCTCGGGACTAGCGTTCGACAATGAGCAGTTCTTC
J: TRBJ2-1
D: TRBD2
size: -
V: TRBV7-3
length: 15

CDR3: CASSSGQNQPQHF
DNA: TGTGCCAGCAGTTCGGGACAGAATCAGCCCCAGCATTTT
J: TRBJ1-5
D: TRBD1
size: -
V: TRBV6-5
length: 13

CDR3: CASSRDRSQAFF
DNA: TGTGCCAGCAGCCGGGACAGGTCTCAAGCTTTCTTT
J: TRBJ1-1
D: TRBD1
size: few
V: TRBV7-2
length: 12

CDR3: CAWSPKTPGYQPQHF
DNA: TGTGCCTGGAGTCCGAAGACCCCCGGGTATCAGCCCCAGCATTTT
J: TRBJ1-5
D: -
size: once
V: TRBV30
length: 15

CDR3: CASSYGRNTGELFF
DNA: TGTGCCAGCAGTTATGGCAGAAACACCGGGGAGCTGTTTTTT
J: TRBJ2-2
D: -
size: -
V: TRBV6-5
length: 14

CDR3: CASSPQSDDGYGYTF
DNA: TGTGCCAGCTCACCGCAGTCTGACGATGGCTATGGCTACACCTTC
J: TRBJ1-2
D: -
size: few
V: TRBV18
length: 15

CDR3: CASSLGPNQETQYF
DNA: TGTGCCAGCAGTTTAGGTCCCAACCAAGAGACCCAGTACTTC
J: TRBJ2-5
D: -
size: -
V: TRBV28
length: 14

CDR3: CAWTFAGYSYNSPLHF
DNA: TGTGCCTGGACATTCGCGGGTTACTCCTATAATTCACCCCTCCACTTT
J: TRBJ1-6
D: -
size: medium-sized
V: TRBV30
length: 16

CDR3: CASSPFGQGADTQYF
DNA: TGTGCCAGCTCACCATTCGGACAGGGGGCAGATACGCAGTATTTT
J: TRBJ2-3
D: TRBD1
size: -
V: TRBV18
length: 15

CDR3: CAWSRRGRTEAFF
DNA: TGTGCCTGGAGTAGGAGGGGAAGGACTGAAGCTTTCTTT
J: TRBJ1-1
D: -
size: -
V: TRBV30
length: 13

CDR3: CSVVRTRGSYEQYF
DNA: TGCAGCGTTGTCCGTACCAGGGGGTCCTACGAGCAGTACTTC
J: TRBJ2-7
D: TRBD1
size: -
V: TRBV29-1
length: 14

CDR3: CASSLRGGYGYTF
DNA: TGTGCCAGCAGCTTACGAGGGGGCTATGGCTACACCTTC
J: TRBJ1-2
D: -
size: -
V: TRBV7-3
length: 13

CDR3: CASSLRQGSSGDTQYF
DNA: TGTGCCAGCAGCCTGAGACAGGGAAGTTCGGGAGATACGCAGTATTTT
J: TRBJ2-3
D: TRBD1
size: -
V: TRBV11-1
length: 16

CDR3: CASSREWDTEAFF
DNA: TGTGCCAGCAGCCGCGAGTGGGACACTGAAGCTTTCTTT
J: TRBJ1-1
D: -
size: -
V: TRBV9
length: 13

CDR3: CASRLTELYHNSPLHF
DNA: TGTGCCAGCAGGCTTACAGAGCTCTATCATAATTCACCCCTCCACTTT
J: TRBJ1-6
D: -
size: -
V: TRBV27
length: 16

CDR3: CASSSMTSTYEQYF
DNA: TGTGCCAGCAGCTCCATGACTAGCACCTACGAGCAGTACTTC
J: TRBJ2-7
D: TRBD2
size: -
V: TRBV7-2
length: 14